The present T cell receptor beta chain was sequenced within a study of blood T cell repertoires in COVID-19. Germline lookup yields CDR1 LNHDA and CDR2 SQIVND (reference sequence). The CDR3 loop spans 15 amino acids. V was pared by 2 bases and J by 4 bases, with 3 bases of the junction left unmatched. Repertoires were generated with immunoSEQ multiplex PCR, while TCRdb's copy carries only in-frame clones and drops some. Seen here are 400,000 or so clones, roughly 90% observed once, and the top ten hold 0.8% to 0.9%. Sequencing used peripheral blood. The V gene is TRBV19, the J gene TRBJ2-1, with 9 bases aligning to TRBD1. This receptor was obtained from a young man with COVID-19, enrolled during active disease. As DNA, the CDR3 is TGTGCCAGTAGTATAATGGGACAGGGTTACAATGAGCAGTTCTTC. Protein: CASSIMGQGYNEQFF. Drawing the rest from reference TRBV19 and TRBJ2-1, the complete variable domain is DGGITQSPKYLFRKEGQNVTLSCEQNLNHDAMYWYRQDPGQGLRLIYYSQIVNDFQKGDIAEGYSVSREKKESFPLTVTSAQKNPTAFYLCASSIMGQGYNEQFFGPGTRLTVL.